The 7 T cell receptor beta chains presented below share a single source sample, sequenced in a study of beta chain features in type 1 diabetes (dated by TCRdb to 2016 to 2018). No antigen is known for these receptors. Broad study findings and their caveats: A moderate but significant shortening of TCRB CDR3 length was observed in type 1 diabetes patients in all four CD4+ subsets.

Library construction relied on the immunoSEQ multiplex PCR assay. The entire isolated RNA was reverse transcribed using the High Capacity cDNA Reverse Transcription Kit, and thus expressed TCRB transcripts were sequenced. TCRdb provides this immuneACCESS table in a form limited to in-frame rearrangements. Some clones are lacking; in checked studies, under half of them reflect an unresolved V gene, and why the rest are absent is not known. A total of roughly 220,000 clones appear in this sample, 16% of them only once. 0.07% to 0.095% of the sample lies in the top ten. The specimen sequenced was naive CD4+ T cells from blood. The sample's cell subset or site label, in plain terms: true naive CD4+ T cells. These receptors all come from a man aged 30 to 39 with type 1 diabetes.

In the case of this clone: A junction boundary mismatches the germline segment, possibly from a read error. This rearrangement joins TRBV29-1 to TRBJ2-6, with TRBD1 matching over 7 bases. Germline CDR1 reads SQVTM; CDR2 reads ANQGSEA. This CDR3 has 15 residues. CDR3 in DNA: TGCAGCGTGGAAGCAGGGGGAACGGGGGCCAACGTCCTGACTTTC. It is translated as CSVEAGGTGANVLTF.

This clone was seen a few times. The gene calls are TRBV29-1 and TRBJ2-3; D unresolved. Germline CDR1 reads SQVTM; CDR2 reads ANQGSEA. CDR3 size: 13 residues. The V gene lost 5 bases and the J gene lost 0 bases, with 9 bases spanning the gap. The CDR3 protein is CSVTYRSTDTQYF. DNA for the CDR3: TGCAGCGTTACTTACAGAAGCACAGATACGCAGTATTTT.

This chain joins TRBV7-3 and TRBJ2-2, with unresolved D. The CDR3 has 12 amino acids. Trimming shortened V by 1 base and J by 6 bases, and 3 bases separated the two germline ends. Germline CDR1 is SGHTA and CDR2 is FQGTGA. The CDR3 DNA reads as TGTGCCAGCAGCTTAAGTGCCGGGGAGCTGTTTTTT. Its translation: CASSLSAGELFF.

Written as DNA, the CDR3 is TGTGCCAGCAGCTTAGAGTGGGCCACAGATACGCAGTATTTT. Protein sequence: CASSLEWATDTQYF. The chain links TRBV7-6 to TRBJ2-3; the D is unclear. The ends were cut back, 1 base at V and 2 bases at J, with 7 bases in the middle. CDR1 and CDR2 from the germline V gene are SGHVS and FNYEAQ. CDR3 length: 14 amino acids.

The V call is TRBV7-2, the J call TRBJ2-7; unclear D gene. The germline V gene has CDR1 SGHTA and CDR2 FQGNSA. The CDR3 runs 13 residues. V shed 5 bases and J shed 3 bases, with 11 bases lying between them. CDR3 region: CASSPNRIYEQYF. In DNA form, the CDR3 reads TGTGCCAGCAGCCCTAACAGAATCTACGAGCAGTACTTC. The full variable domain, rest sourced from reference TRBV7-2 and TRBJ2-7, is GAGVSQSPSNKVTEKGKDVELRCDPISGHTALYWYRQSLGQGLEFLIYFQGNSAPDKSGLPSDRFSAERTGGSVSTLTIQRTQQEDSAVYLCASSPNRIYEQYFGPGTRLTVT.

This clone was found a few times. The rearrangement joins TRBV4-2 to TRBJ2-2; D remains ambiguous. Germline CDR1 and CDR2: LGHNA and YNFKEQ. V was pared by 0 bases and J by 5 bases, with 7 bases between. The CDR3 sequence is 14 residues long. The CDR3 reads CASSQDGRTGELFF. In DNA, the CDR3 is TGTGCCAGCAGCCAAGACGGAAGGACCGGGGAGCTGTTTTTT.

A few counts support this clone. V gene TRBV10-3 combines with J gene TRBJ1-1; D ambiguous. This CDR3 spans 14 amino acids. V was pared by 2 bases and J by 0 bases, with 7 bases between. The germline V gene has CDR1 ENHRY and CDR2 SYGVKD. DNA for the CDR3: TGTGCCATCAGTGAGCGGGCAATGAACACTGAAGCTTTCTTT. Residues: CAISERAMNTEAFF.